These 8 T cell receptor beta chains share one sample of origin, sequenced in a study of blood T cells in healthy people across ages. Then a second PCR, running about 6 to 11 cycles, was carried out with a sample-barcoded 5' primer and a J-beta primer mix. TCRdb reprocessed the 5' RACE reads via MiXCR and lists one record per CDR3 protein. The sample carries approximately 810,000 distinct CDR3 sequences, 30% to 45% recorded once. What was sequenced was blood. These receptors originate from a man younger than 35 in good health.

This clonotype showed up just a few times. CDR3 bases: TGTGCCAGCAGCCCGGTGTTGTGGCACGAGCCCCAGCATTTT. It yields the protein CASSPVLWHEPQHF. This chain uses TRBV12-3 or TRBV12-4 with TRBJ1-5; D unresolved. The CDR3 spans 14 residues. Between the trimmed V and J ends, which lost 6 bases and 8 bases, there was a span of 17 bases.

This clonotype has a single count. This may arise from a read error, as a much more abundant clone is one base away. V usage is TRBV10-3 and J usage is TRBJ2-3; 8 bases are shared with TRBD2. The CDR3 has 16 residues. Germline V gene lookup returns CDR1 ENHRY and CDR2 SYGVKD. DNA of the CDR3: TGTGTCATCAGTGACGTTAGCGGGGCTAGCACAGATACGCAGTATTTT. It translates to CVISDVSGASTDTQYF.

This clonotype was counted only a few times. The chain joins TRBV2 to TRBJ2-7, with D perhaps assigned TRBD1 or TRBD2 (7 bases each). Trimming took off 6 bases at V and 3 bases at J, with 18 bases between the two ends. The V gene's germline CDR1 is SNHLY and CDR2 FYNNEI. This CDR3 spans 15 amino acids. CDR3 protein: CASRSDREGLYEQYF. CDR3 DNA: TGTGCCAGCAGATCCGACAGGGAGGGCCTCTACGAGCAGTACTTC.

Remarks on this clonotype: At one of its ends the junction is not consistent with the germline gene, which may arise from a read error. The chain couples TRBV20-1 to TRBJ2-4; 8 bases line up with TRBD2. Germline V gene lookup returns CDR1 DFQATT and CDR2 SNEGSKA (reference sequence). CDR3 length: 15 residues. Written as DNA, the CDR3 is TGCAGTACTAGAGAATCACTAGCGGAGAAAAACATTCAGTACTTC. It translates to CSTRESLAEKNIQYF.

This clonotype was observed a few times. V is TRBV5-1 and J is TRBJ2-1; D gene ambiguous. The CDR3 covers 13 residues. Germline V gene sequence: CDR1 SGHRS, CDR2 YFSETQ. The V end lost 0 bases, the J end lost 5 bases, and 6 bases lay between the germline ends. CDR3 sequence reads: CASSLVSNNEQFF. The CDR3 nucleotides read TGCGCCAGCAGCTTGGTGTCCAACAATGAGCAGTTCTTC.

This clonotype came up many times. The rearrangement uses TRBV4-3 and TRBJ1-2, with TRBD1 identical over 8 bases. Germline V lookup: CDR1 LGHNA, CDR2 YSLEER. The trim removed 4 bases at V and 9 bases at J, leaving 10 bases unmatched. This CDR3 has 14 amino acids. DNA of the CDR3: TGCGCCAGCAGCCGGGAGACAGGGGTTGGGAGCTACACCTTC. This codes for CASSRETGVGSYTF.

The chain uses TRBV10-3 and TRBJ1-2; 12 positions match TRBD1. The CDR3 extends over 14 amino acids. Trimming took 5 bases from V and 7 from J; bases not matched to a gene: 5. Looked up from germline, CDR1 is ENHRY and CDR2 is SYGVKD. The CDR3 DNA sequence: TGTGCCATCAGTAGGGACAGGGGGCAAGGTGGCTACACCTTC. It encodes CAISRDRGQGGYTF.

This chain joins TRBV12-3 or TRBV12-4 and TRBJ1-1; 8 positions agree with TRBD1. The CDR3 contains 15 residues. The trim removed 6 bases at V and 1 base at J, leaving 7 bases unmatched. CDR3 coding DNA: TGTGCCAGCAGCCGGGTGGGGACAGGGAACACTGAAGCTTTCTTT. Its translation: CASSRVGTGNTEAFF.